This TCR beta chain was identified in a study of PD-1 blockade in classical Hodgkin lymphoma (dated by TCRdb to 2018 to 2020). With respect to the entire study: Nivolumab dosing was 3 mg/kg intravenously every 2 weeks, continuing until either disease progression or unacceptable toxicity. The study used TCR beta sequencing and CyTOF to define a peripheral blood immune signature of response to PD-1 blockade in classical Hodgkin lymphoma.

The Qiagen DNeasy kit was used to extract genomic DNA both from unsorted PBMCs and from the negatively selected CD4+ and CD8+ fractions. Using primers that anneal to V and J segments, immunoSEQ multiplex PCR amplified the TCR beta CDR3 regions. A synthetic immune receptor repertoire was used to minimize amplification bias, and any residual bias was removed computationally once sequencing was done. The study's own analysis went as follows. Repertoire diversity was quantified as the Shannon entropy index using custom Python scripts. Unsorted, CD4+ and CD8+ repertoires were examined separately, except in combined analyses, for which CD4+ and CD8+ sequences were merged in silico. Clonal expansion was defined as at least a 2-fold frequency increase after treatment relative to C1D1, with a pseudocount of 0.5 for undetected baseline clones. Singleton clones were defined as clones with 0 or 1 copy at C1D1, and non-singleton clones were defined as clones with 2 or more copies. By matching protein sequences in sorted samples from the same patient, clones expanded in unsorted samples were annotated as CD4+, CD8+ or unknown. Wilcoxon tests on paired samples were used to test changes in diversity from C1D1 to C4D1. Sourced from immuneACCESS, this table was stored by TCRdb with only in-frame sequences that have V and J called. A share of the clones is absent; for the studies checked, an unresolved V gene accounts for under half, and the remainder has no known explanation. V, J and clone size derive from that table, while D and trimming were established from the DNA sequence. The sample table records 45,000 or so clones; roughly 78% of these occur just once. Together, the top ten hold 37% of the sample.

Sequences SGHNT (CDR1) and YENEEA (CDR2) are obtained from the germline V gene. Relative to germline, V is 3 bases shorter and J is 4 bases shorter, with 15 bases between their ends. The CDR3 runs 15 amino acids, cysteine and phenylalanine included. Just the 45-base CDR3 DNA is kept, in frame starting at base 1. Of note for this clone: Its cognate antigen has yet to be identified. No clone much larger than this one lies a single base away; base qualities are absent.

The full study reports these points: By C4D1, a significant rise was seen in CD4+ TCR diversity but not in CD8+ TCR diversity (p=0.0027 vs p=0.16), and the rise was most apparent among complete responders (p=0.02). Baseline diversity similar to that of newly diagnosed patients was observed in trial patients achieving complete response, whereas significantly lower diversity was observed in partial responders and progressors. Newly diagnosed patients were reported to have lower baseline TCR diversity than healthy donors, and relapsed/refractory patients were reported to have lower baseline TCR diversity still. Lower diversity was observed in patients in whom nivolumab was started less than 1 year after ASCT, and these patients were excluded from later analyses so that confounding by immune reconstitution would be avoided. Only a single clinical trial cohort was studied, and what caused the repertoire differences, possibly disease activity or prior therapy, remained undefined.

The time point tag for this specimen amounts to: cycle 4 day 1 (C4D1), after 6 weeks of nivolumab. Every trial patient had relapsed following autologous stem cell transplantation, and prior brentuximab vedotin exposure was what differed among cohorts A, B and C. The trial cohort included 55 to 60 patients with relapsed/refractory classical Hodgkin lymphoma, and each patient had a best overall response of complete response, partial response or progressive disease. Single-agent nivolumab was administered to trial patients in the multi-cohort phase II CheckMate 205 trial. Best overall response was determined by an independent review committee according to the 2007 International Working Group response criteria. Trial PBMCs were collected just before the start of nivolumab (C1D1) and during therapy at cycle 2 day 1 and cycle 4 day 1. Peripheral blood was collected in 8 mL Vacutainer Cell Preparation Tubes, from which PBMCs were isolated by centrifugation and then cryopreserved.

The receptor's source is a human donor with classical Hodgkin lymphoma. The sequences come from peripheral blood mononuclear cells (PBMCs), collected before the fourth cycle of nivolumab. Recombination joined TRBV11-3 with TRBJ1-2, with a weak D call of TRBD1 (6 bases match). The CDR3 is CASSFPPRGAYGYTF. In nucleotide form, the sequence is TGTGCCAGCAGCTTCCCCCCCCGGGGGGCCTATGGCTACACCTTC.